A single sample is the source of the 29 T cell receptor beta chains below, sequenced in a study of T cell repertoires in cytomegalovirus infection. TCRdb analysed the reads with MiXCR anew, one entry per CDR3 protein. The sample includes about 900,000 distinct CDR3 sequences, around 32% of them seen just once. No antigen is known for these receptors. Sequences were derived from cultured CD8+ T cells from PBMCs, sampled from culture after CMV antigen stimulation. Every receptor here comes from a human donor in good health (CMV status not recorded). Some clones in this sample may be carry-over from other donors' samples.

This clonotype has only one observation. This sequence joins TRBV24-1 and TRBJ2-1; D call uncertain. There are 15 residues in the CDR3. Per the germline V gene, CDR1 is KGHDR and CDR2 is SFDVKD. V was shortened by 4 bases and J by 5 bases, with 14 bases between the two germline ends. CDR3 residues: CATSDPTGGNNEQFF. The CDR3 coding sequence is TGTGCCACCAGTGACCCGACCGGTGGGAACAATGAGCAGTTCTTC.

V is TRBV15 and J is TRBJ1-5; unclear D gene. This CDR3 has 12 residues. V was pared by 6 bases and J by 3 bases, with 6 bases between. The V gene's germline CDR1 is LNHNV and CDR2 YYDKDF (reference sequence). CDR3 sequence (DNA): TGTGCCACCAGTCTGGACAATCAGCCCCAGCATTTT. This codes for CATSLDNQPQHF.

This clonotype was recorded a few times. The V and J genes are TRBV12-3 or TRBV12-4 and TRBJ1-5; 10 positions agree with TRBD1. Trimming removed 7 bases from V and 2 bases from J; junction bases left unmatched: 5. The CDR3 contains 15 residues. The CDR3 sequence is CASTRQGAGNQPQHF. The CDR3 DNA follows: TGTGCCAGCACTCGACAGGGGGCTGGCAATCAGCCCCAGCATTTT.

There are a few counts of this clonotype. The chain employs TRBV29-1 and TRBJ2-2; D is uncertain. V was cut by 7 bases and J by 6 bases, with 6 bases left in between. The CDR3 covers 10 residues. CDR1 is SQVTM, CDR2 ANQGSEA, per germline. This CDR3 is CSARAGELFF. CDR3 nucleotide sequence: TGCAGCGCAAGGGCCGGGGAGCTGTTTTTT.

The chain combines TRBV6-2 or TRBV6-3 with TRBJ1-1; 9 nucleotides match TRBD1. Germline V gene sequence: CDR1 MNHEY, CDR2 SVGEGT. The CDR3 length is 14 residues. The V and J ends lost 6 bases and 4 bases, in that order; junction bases with no gene match: 6. CDR3 residues: CASRITGGFTEAFF. The DNA for the CDR3 is TGTGCCAGCAGAATCACAGGGGGCTTCACTGAAGCTTTCTTT.

This clonotype was detected a few times. This chain's CDR3 is CASRPGPYTIYF. The DNA of the CDR3 is TGTGCCAGCAGACCCGGACCTTACACCATATATTTT. This chain joins TRBV6-1 and TRBJ1-3; no clear D gene. The germline gives CDR1 MNHNS, CDR2 SASEGT. The CDR3 has 12 amino acids. V was shortened by 6 bases and J by 8 bases, with 11 bases between the two germline ends.

A few counts support this clonotype. V gene TRBV6-1 combines with J gene TRBJ1-1; 7 nucleotides agree with TRBD1. Trimming removed 6 bases from V and 5 bases from J; junction bases left unmatched: 9. CDR3 length: 14 amino acids. Germline loops: CDR1 MNHNS, CDR2 SASEGT. As DNA, the CDR3 is TGTGCCAGCAGCCCACAGGGGCCGTGGACTGAAGCTTTCTTT. Translated, it gives CASSPQGPWTEAFF.

This sequence joins TRBV12-3 or TRBV12-4 and TRBJ2-7; D is possibly TRBD2 (6 bases). V was trimmed by 4 bases and J by 9 bases, leaving 19 bases between them. There are 14 residues in the CDR3. DNA of the CDR3: TGTGCCAGCAGTTCACTTCCGGGACTGGGTTTGCAGTACTTC. It encodes CASSSLPGLGLQYF.

This sequence joins TRBV19 and TRBJ1-5, with 7 bases lining up with TRBD1. CDR1 is LNHDA, CDR2 SQIVND, per germline (reference sequence). Trimming took 5 bases from V and 5 from J; bases not matched to a gene: 9. This CDR3 spans 15 amino acids. CDR3: CASSPPSTGYQPQHF. Written as DNA, the CDR3 is TGTGCCAGTAGTCCCCCTTCGACAGGGTATCAGCCCCAGCATTTT.

Worth noting for this clonotype: At one end, the junction sequence differs from germline, possibly due to a read error. The chain recombines TRBV12-3 or TRBV12-4 with TRBJ2-2, with D unclear. The CDR3 extends over 13 amino acids. CDR3 DNA sequence: TGTGCCAACAGTTTCCTGAGCACCGGGGAGCTGTTTTTT. This gives the protein CANSFLSTGELFF.

The V and J genes are TRBV7-4 and TRBJ2-3; D is perhaps TRBD2 (6 bases). The CDR3 loop spans 12 amino acids. Germline values: CDR1 SGHVT, CDR2 SQSDAQ. CDR3 bases: TGTGCGGGGGGTCCTAGCACAGATACGCAGTATTTT. Amino acids: CAGGPSTDTQYF. Complete variable domain (other parts from reference TRBV7-4 and TRBJ2-3): GAGVSQSPRYKVAKRGRDVALRCDSISGHVTLYWYRQTLGQGSEVLTYSQSDAQRDKSGRPSGRFSAERPERSVSTLKIQRTEQGDSAVYLCAGGPSTDTQYFGPGTRLTVL.

The gene calls are TRBV12-3 or TRBV12-4 and TRBJ1-1, with 7 bases aligning to TRBD1. V was pared by 0 bases and J by 7 bases, with 5 bases of the junction left unmatched. The CDR3 is made up of 14 amino acids. CDR3 amino acids: CASSLAPGTDEAFF. CDR3 coding DNA: TGTGCCAGCAGTTTAGCGCCGGGGACAGATGAAGCTTTCTTT.

This clonotype has at least ten counts. This sequence joins TRBV7-8 and TRBJ2-7; D is ambiguous. V dropped 1 base and J dropped 1 base, with 5 bases sitting between them. Germline CDR1 SGHVS, CDR2 FQNEAQ. This CDR3 has 13 residues. The DNA for the CDR3 is TGTGCCAGCAGCTTAGAGATTTCCTACGAGCAGTACGTC. Translating it yields CASSLEISYEQYV.

This clonotype occurred many times. The gene calls are TRBV7-2 and TRBJ2-7; 7 bases are shared with TRBD2. CDR1 SGHTA and CDR2 FQGNSA come from the germline V gene. The CDR3 has 18 residues. V lost 1 base, J lost 3 bases, and 15 bases stayed unmatched. Here the CDR3 DNA reads TGTGCCAGCAGCTTAGATCGGATGGGAGGGATACCCTACTACGAGCAGTACTTC. Amino acids: CASSLDRMGGIPYYEQYF.

The V and J genes are TRBV19 and TRBJ2-5; D may match TRBD1 or TRBD2 (5 bases each). Germline CDR1 and CDR2: LNHDA and SQIVND (reference sequence). This CDR3 has 12 residues. Trimming left V 9 bases short and J 4 bases short, with 12 bases between. CDR3: CASRDRTETQYF. The DNA of the CDR3 is TGTGCCAGCCGGGACCGCACAGAGACCCAGTACTTC.

This clonotype was counted between two and nine times. The rearrangement joins TRBV5-1 to TRBJ2-7, with D possibly being TRBD2 (5 bases). Deletions cut 0 bases from V and 3 bases from J, with 16 bases between. The CDR3 runs 16 residues. Germline V gives CDR1 SGHRS, CDR2 YFSETQ. The CDR3 loop reads CASSLAGEGPYYEQYF. CDR3 sequence (DNA): TGCGCCAGCAGCTTGGCCGGGGAAGGCCCCTACTACGAGCAGTACTTC.

The chain links TRBV28 to TRBJ2-2; possibly TRBD2 for D (6 bases). Trimming removed 4 bases from V and 7 bases from J, with 10 bases in between. The CDR3 has 13 residues. The germline V gene encodes CDR1 MDHEN and CDR2 SYDVKM. CDR3 nucleotide sequence: TGTGCCAGCAGTTCCATCGGGGGCGGGGAGCTGTTTTTT. Its translation is CASSSIGGGELFF.

The table lists this clonotype with a few counts. The chain is built from TRBV12-3 or TRBV12-4 and TRBJ1-5; 7 bases align to TRBD1. The CDR3 contains 16 residues. V dropped 7 bases and J dropped 7; count of bases not matched to a gene: 16. CDR3 bases: TGTGCCAGCACCCTTTCGTCGGGCAGGGGGATCCAGCCCCAGCATTTT. It encodes CASTLSSGRGIQPQHF.

This clonotype was observed a few times. The chain joins TRBV7-9 to TRBJ2-7; D gene ambiguous. CDR1 and CDR2 (germline): SEHNR, FQNEAQ (reference sequence). This CDR3 has 15 amino acids. Trimming took off 1 base at V and 2 bases at J, with 12 bases between the two ends. CDR3 loop: CASSLDRAHPYEQYV. Written as DNA, the CDR3 is TGTGCCAGCAGCTTAGATCGCGCACACCCCTACGAGCAGTACGTC.

The rearrangement joins TRBV19 to TRBJ2-5; D not certain. This CDR3 spans 15 amino acids. The V end lost 4 bases, the J end lost 2 bases, and 14 bases lay between the germline ends. Looked up from germline, CDR1 is LNHDA and CDR2 is SQIVND (reference sequence). The CDR3 sequence: CASSTTAGLQETQYF. In DNA, the CDR3 is TGTGCCAGTAGTACCACAGCCGGCCTACAAGAGACCCAGTACTTC.

This clonotype was seen many times. The V gene is TRBV7-6, the J gene TRBJ2-5; D is ambiguous. The length of the CDR3 is 11 residues. Germline loops: CDR1 SGHVS, CDR2 FNYEAQ. V shed 8 bases and J shed 0 bases, with 4 bases lying between them. CDR3 residues: CASEYQETQYF. The CDR3 bases are TGTGCCAGCGAGTACCAAGAGACCCAGTACTTC.

This clonotype turned up a few times. The chain joins TRBV6-5 to TRBJ2-5; TRBD2 aligns across 13 bases. Trimming removed 8 bases from V and 7 bases from J; junction bases left unmatched: 16. CDR3 length equals 17 residues. Per germline, CDR1 MNHEY and CDR2 SVGAGI. CDR3 protein: CASGALGLAGELGTQYF. In nucleotides, the CDR3 is TGTGCCAGCGGCGCCCTTGGACTAGCGGGGGAGCTGGGGACCCAGTACTTC.

This clonotype was seen a handful of times. The chain has TRBV5-4 and TRBJ1-4; no reliable D call. In germline, CDR1 is SGHNT, CDR2 YYREEE (reference sequence). V was trimmed by 5 bases and J by 6 bases, leaving 11 bases between them. The CDR3 loop spans 13 amino acids. CDR3 bases: TGTGCCAGCAGGTGGGCGGGAGATGAAAAACTGTTTTTT. Amino acid sequence: CASRWAGDEKLFF.

The genes are TRBV12-3 or TRBV12-4 and TRBJ2-3; D is perhaps TRBD1 or TRBD2 (6 bases each). The CDR3 has 15 residues. V was cut by 5 bases and J by 4 bases, with 16 bases left in between. CDR3 bases: TGTGCCAGCAGTCCCGGGGCAGGGGAGGCAGATACGCAGTATTTT. Translation gives CASSPGAGEADTQYF.

The sample holds a few counts of this clonotype. The chain links TRBV2 to TRBJ2-1, with 8 bases lining up with TRBD1. This CDR3 has 14 residues. The germline gives CDR1 SNHLY, CDR2 FYNNEI. With V trimmed by 7 bases and J by 4 bases, 6 bases remained unmatched. In DNA form, the CDR3 reads TGTGCCAGCAATTTACAGGGGGTTTACAATGAGCAGTTCTTC. Protein: CASNLQGVYNEQFF. Variable domain in full (rest from reference TRBV2 and TRBJ2-1): EPEVTQTPSHQVTQMGQEVILRCVPISNHLYFYWYRQILGQKVEFLVSFYNNEISEKSEIFDDQFSVERPDGSNFTLKIRSTKLEDSAMYFCASNLQGVYNEQFFGPGTRLTVL.

This clonotype appeared a few times. The V and J genes are TRBV12-3 or TRBV12-4 and TRBJ2-7; 11 positions match TRBD1. Germline trimming cut 7 bases from V and 4 bases from J; bases unmatched to any gene: 9. This CDR3 region has 15 residues. CDR3 bases: TGTGCCAGCACCCCCGGACAGGGGGCTGGGTACGAGCAGTACTTC. Its protein product is CASTPGQGAGYEQYF.

This clonotype was recorded only once. This may stem from a read error, because a much larger clone lies one nucleotide away. This chain connects TRBV7-2 to TRBJ2-4; D may be TRBD1 (6 bases). There are 16 residues in the CDR3. CDR1 and CDR2 (germline): SGHTA, FQGNSA. V lost 2 bases and J lost 3, with 14 bases in between. As DNA, the CDR3 is TGTGCCAGCAGCTTAACTCTGGTAGGGGGCAAAAACATTCAGTACTTC. Its translation is CASSLTLVGGKNIQYF.

The chain carries TRBV5-6 and TRBJ1-1; perhaps TRBD1 as D (6 bases). V lost 1 base to trimming and J lost 0 bases, with 10 bases between them. There are 15 residues in the CDR3. Germline-derived CDR1 and CDR2 are SGHDT and YYEEEE. The CDR3 protein is CASSLYRVMNTEAFF. CDR3 bases: TGTGCCAGCAGCTTGTACAGGGTAATGAACACTGAAGCTTTCTTT.

This clonotype showed up many times. This chain joins TRBV7-9 and TRBJ2-3; D is undetermined. CDR1 and CDR2 from the germline V gene are SEHNR and FQNEAQ (reference sequence). Trimming took off 5 bases at V and 2 bases at J, with 11 bases between the two ends. The CDR3 runs 14 residues. CDR3 nucleotide sequence: TGTGCCAGCAGCCGGGTCGGCTCCACAGATACGCAGTATTTT. Translation: CASSRVGSTDTQYF. Complete variable domain (other parts from reference TRBV7-9 and TRBJ2-3): DTGVSQNPRHKITKRGQNVTFRCDPISEHNRLYWYRQTLGQGPEFLTYFQNEAQLEKSRLLSDRFSAERPKGSFSTLEIQRTEQGDSAMYLCASSRVGSTDTQYFGPGTRLTVL.